The clone carrying this T cell receptor beta chain occurred a few times. Its antigen is undetermined. The data were obtained in a study of CD8 T cells in ankylosing spondylitis. TCRdb ran MiXCR on the 5' RACE reads and lists one entry per CDR3 protein. The sample lists hundreds of thousands of distinct CDR3 sequences, about 11% occurring once. The germline gives CDR1 MGHDK, CDR2 SYGVNS. The V gene lost 6 bases and the J gene lost 7 bases, with 10 bases spanning the gap. This CDR3 is 13 amino acids long. Study-level results: In ankylosing spondylitis blood, a motif of eight highly homologous TCR beta variants appeared characteristic.

The TCR originated in a male donor with ankylosing spondylitis. V gene TRBV25-1 combines with J gene TRBJ1-6; D is possibly TRBD1 (6 bases). Sample: blood, either unsorted or a sorted T cell fraction (not recorded which). CDR3 sequence reads: CASRDSRNSPLHF. The CDR3, as DNA: TGTGCCAGCAGGGACAGCAGAAATTCACCCCTCCACTTT.